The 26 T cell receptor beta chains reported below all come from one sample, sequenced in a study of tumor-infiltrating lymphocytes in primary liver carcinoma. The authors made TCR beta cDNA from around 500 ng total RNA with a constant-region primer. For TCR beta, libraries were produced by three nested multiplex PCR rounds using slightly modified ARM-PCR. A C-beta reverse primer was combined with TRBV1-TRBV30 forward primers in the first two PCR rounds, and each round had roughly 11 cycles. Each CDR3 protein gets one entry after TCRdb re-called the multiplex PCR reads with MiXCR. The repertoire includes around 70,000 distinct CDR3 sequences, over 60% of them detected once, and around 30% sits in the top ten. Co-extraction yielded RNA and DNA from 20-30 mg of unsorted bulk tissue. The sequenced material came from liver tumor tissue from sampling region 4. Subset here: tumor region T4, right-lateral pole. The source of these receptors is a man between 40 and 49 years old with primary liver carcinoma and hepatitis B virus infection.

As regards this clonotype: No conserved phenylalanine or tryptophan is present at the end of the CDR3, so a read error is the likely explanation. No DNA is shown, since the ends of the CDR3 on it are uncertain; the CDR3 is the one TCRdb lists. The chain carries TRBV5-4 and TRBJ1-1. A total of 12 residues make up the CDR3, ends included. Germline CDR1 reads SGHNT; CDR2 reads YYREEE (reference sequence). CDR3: CANSQENTEALL.

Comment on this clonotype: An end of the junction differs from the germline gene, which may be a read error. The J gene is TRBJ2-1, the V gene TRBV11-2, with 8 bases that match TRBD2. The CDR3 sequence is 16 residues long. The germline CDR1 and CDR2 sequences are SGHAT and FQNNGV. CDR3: CTSSLDIGLAMGEQLF. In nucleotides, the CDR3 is TGTACCAGCAGCTTGGATATTGGACTAGCCATGGGTGAGCAGTTATTC. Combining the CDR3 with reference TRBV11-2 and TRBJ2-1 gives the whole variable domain EAGVAQSPRYKIIEKRQSVAFWCNPISGHATLYWYQQILGQGPKLLIQFQNNGVVDDSQLPKDRFSAERLKGVDSTLKIQPAKLEDSAVYLCTSSLDIGLAMGEQLFGPGTRLTVL.

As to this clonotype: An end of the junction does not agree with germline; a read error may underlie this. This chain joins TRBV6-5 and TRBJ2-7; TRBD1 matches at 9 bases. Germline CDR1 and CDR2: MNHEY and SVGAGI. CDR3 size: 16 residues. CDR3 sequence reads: CACSYSRDRDLGEQYF. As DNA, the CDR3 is TGTGCCTGCAGTTACTCTAGGGACAGGGACCTAGGGGAGCAGTACTTC.

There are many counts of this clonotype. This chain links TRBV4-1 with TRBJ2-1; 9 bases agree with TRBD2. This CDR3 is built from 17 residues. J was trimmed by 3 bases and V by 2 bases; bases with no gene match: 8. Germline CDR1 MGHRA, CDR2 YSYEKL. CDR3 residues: CASSQPWGLADYNEQFF. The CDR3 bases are TGCGCCAGCAGCCAACCGTGGGGACTAGCAGACTACAATGAGCAGTTCTTC.

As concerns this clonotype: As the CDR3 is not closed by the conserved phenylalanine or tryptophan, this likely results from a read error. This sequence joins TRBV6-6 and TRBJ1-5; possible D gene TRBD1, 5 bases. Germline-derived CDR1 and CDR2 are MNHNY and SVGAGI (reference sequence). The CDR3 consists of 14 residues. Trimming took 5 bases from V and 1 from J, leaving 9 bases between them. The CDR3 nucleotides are TGTGCCAGCAGTGGGGACGGCAGCAATCAGCCCCAGCATTGT. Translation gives CASSGDGSNQPQHC.

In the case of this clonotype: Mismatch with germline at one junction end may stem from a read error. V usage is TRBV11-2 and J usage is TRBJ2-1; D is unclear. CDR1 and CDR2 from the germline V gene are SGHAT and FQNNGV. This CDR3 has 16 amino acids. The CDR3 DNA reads TGTGCTAGCAGCTCGCGCCCCAGCGAGAGGATCTATGAACAGTTCTTC. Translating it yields CASSSRPSERIYEQFF.

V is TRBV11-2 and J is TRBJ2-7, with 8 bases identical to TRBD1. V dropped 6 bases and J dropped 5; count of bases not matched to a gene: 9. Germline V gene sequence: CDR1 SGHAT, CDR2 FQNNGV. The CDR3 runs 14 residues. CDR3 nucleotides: TGTGCCAGCAGTTTGGGACAGGTAGACGACGAGCAGTACTTC. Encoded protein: CASSLGQVDDEQYF.

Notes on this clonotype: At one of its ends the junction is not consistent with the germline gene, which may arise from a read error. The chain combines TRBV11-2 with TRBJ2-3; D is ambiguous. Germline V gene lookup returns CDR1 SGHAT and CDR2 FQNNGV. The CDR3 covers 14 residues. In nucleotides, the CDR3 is TGTGCCAGCACCTTAGAAAGAGGCACAGTTACGCAGTATTTT. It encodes CASTLERGTVTQYF.

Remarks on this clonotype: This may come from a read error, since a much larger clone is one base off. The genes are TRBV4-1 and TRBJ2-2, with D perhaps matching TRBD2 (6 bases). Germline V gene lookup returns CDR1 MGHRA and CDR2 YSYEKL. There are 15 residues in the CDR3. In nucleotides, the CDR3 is TGCGCCAACAGCCAAGGGTTTGGGGGGTTCGGGGAGCTGTTTTTT. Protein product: CANSQGFGGFGELFF.

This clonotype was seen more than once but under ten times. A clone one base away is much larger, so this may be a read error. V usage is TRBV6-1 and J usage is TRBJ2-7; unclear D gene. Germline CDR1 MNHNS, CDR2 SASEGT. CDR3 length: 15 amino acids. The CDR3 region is CANSEPRENHREQYF. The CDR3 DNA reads TGTGCCAACAGTGAACCCCGAGAAAACCATAGGGAGCAGTACTTC.

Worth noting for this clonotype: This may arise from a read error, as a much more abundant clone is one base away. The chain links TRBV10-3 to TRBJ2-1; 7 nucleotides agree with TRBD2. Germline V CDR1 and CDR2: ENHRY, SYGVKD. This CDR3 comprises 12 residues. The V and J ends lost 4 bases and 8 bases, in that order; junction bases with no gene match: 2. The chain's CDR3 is CAISVGGDEQFF. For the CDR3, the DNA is TGTGCCATCAGTGTGGGGGGGGATGAGCAGTTCTTC.

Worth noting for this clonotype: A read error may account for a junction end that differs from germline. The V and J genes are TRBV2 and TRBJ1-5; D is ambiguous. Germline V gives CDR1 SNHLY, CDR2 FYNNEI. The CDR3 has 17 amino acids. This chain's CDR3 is CASSEALRIWDNQPQHF. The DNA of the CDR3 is TGTGCCAGCAGCGAAGCGCTTCGGATCTGGGACAATCAGCCCCAGCATTTT.

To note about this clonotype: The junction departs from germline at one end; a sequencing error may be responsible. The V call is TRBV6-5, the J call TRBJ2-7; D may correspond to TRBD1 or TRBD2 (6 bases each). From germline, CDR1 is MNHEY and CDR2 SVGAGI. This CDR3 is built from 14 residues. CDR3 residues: CAGSYDRGPYELYF. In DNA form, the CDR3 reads TGTGCCGGCAGTTACGACCGGGGGCCCTACGAGCTGTACTTC.

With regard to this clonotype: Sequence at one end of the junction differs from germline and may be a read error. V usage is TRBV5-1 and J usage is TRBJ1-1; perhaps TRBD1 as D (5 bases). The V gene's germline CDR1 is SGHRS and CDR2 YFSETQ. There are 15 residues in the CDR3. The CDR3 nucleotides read TGCGCTAGCAGCTTGGCTCAGGGAAGGCAGGGTGAAGCTTTCTTT. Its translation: CASSLAQGRQGEAFF.

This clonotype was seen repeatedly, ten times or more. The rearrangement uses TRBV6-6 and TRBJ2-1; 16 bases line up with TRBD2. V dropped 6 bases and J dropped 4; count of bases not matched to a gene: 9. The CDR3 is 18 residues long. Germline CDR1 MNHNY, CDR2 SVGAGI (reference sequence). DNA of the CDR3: TGTGCCAGCAGCGAGGGACTAGCGGGAGGGCCGATTTACAATGAGCAGTTCTTC. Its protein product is CASSEGLAGGPIYNEQFF.

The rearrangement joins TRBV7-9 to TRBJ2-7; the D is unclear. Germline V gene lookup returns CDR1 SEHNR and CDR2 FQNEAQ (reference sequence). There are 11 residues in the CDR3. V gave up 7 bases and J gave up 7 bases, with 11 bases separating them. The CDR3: CASNDTWEQYF. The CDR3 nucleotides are TGTGCCAGCAACGATACTTGGGAGCAGTACTTC.

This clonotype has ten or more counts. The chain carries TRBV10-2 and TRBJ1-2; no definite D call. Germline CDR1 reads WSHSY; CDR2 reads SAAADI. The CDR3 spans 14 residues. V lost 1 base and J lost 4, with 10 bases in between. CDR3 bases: TGCGCCAGCAGTGAGTTTACGTTGACCTATGGCTACACCTTC. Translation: CASSEFTLTYGYTF.

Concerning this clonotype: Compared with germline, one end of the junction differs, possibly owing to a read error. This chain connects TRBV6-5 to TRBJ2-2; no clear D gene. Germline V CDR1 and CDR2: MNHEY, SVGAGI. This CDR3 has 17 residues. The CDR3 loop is CVSSSRPPVSNTGELFF. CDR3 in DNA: TGTGTCAGCAGTTCCCGTCCCCCAGTGTCAAACACCGGGGAGCTGTTTTTT.

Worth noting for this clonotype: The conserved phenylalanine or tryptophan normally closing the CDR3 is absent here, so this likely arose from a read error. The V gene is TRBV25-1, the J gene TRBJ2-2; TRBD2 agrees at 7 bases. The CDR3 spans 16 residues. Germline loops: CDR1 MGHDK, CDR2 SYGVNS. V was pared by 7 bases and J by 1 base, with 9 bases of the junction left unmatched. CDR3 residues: CASKGLTGGNTGELFS. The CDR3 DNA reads TGTGCCAGCAAAGGTCTAACGGGAGGGAACACCGGGGAGCTGTTTTCT.

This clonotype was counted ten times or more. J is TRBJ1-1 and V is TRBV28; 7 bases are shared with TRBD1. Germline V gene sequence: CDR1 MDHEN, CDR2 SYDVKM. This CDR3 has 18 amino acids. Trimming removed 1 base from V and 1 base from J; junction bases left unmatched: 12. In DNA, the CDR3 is TGTGCCAGCAGTTTATCGGGGATCGCAGGGGGAGAGAACACTGAAGCTTTCTTT. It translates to CASSLSGIAGGENTEAFF.

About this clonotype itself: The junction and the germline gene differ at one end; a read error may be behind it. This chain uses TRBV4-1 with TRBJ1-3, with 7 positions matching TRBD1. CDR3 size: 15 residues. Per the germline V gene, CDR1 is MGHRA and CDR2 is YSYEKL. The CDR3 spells CASNQEDRAGNAIYF. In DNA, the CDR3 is TGCGCCAGCAACCAAGAAGACAGGGCTGGAAACGCCATATATTTT.

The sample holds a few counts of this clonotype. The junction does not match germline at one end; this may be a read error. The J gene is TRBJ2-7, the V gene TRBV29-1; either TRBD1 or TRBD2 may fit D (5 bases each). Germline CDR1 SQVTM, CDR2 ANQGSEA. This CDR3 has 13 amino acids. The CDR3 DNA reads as TGCGGCGTTGAGGGGTCATTAGCAAACGAGCAGTACTTC. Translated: CGVEGSLANEQYF.

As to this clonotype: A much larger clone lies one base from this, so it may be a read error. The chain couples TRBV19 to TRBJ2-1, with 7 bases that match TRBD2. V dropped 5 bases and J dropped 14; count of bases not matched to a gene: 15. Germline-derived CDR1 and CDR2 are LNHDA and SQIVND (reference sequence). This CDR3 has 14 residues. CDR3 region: CASSGGLLGGEKFF. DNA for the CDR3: TGTGCCAGTAGTGGGGGACTCCTGGGAGGGGAGAAGTTCTTC. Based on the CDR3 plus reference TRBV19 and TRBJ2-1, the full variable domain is DGGITQSPKYLFRKEGQNVTLSCEQNLNHDAMYWYRQDPGQGLRLIYYSQIVNDFQKGDIAEGYSVSREKKESFPLTVTSAQKNPTAFYLCASSGGLLGGEKFFGPGTRLTVL.

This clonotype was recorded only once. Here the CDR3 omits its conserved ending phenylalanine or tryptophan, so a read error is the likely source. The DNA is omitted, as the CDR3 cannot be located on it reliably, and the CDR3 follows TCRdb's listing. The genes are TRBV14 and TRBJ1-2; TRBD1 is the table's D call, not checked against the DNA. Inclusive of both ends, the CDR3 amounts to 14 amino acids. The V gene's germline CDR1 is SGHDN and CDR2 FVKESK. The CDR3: CASSQVGGDYGYTL.

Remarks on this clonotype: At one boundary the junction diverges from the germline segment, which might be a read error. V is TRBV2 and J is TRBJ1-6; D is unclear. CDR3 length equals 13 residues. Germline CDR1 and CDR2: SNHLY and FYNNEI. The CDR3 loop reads CASEETPNSSLHF. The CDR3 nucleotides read TGTGCCAGCGAGGAAACCCCGAATTCATCCCTCCACTTT.

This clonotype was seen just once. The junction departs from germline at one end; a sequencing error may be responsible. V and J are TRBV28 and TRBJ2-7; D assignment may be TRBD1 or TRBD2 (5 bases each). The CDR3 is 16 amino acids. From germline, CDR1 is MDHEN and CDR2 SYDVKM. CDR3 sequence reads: CAISSPGKKGRYEQYF. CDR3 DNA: TGTGCCATCAGTTCCCCCGGTAAGAAGGGACGGTACGAGCAGTACTTC.